This note documents a single T cell receptor beta chain sequence. This entry belongs to a study of blood T cell repertoires in COVID-19. Overall study context: The study drew acute and convalescent COVID-19 samples from the United States, Italy and Spain. In each case, the material was cDNA or gDNA derived from T cells, B-cell-depleted T cells, or PBMCs.

In the original processing: Nucleated cell counts were estimated from reference gene primer amplification. TCRdb's table, derived via immunoSEQ multiplex PCR, lists solely in-frame clones and lacks some. The D gene and trimming were derived from the DNA, and the V and J assignments and clone size from that table. The sample lists fewer than 250,000 clones; 70% to 85% were seen once. J was trimmed by 7 bases and V by 2 bases; bases with no gene match: 12. CDR1 is MDHEN, CDR2 SYDVKM, per germline. The CDR3 totals 16 residues. Sequencing input: peripheral blood. The source of this sequence is a woman older than 75 with acute or convalescent COVID-19. This chain uses TRBV28 with TRBJ2-5; 8 nucleotides align to TRBD2. The CDR3 sequence is CASSLVGGRSPGTQYF. The CDR3 nucleotides read TGTGCCAGCAGTTTAGTGGGCGGGAGGTCCCCGGGGACCCAGTACTTC.